This TCR beta chain appears in the sequencing data of a study of T cells in Graves' hyperthyroidism and ophthalmopathy. TCR beta CDR3 regions were amplified from RNA transcripts. During a first-round RT-PCR of the TCR CDR3, the HTBI primer set was used. TCRdb used MiXCR to reprocess the multiplex PCR reads, holding one entry per CDR3 protein. The sample consists of some 510,000 distinct CDR3 sequences, roughly 50% of them appearing once. The length of the CDR3 is 14 residues. Germline CDR1 reads SGHTA; CDR2 reads FQGNSA. V lost 3 bases, J lost 8 bases, and 13 bases lay in between. A few counts support this clonotype.

The gene calls are TRBV7-2 and TRBJ1-4; D not certain. The sequence derives from a woman aged 18 to 35 with Graves' hyperthyroidism. Source material: peripheral blood or thyroid tissue (not recorded which). The DNA for the CDR3 is TGTGCCAGCAGCTTTGTGGGGATGGGGGAAAAACTGTTTTTT. It translates to CASSFVGMGEKLFF.